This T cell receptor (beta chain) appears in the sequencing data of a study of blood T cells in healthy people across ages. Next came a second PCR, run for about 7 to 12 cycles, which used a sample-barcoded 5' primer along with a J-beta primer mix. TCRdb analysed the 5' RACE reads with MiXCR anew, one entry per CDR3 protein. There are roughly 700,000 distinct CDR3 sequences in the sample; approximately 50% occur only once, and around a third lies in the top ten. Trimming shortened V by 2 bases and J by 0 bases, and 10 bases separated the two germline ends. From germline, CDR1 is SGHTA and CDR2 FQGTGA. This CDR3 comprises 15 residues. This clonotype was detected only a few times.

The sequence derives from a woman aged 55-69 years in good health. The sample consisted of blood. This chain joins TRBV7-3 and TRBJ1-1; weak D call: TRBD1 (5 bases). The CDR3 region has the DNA TGTGCCAGCAGCTTAGCAGGGATCATGAACACTGAAGCTTTCTTT. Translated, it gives CASSLAGIMNTEAFF.